The rows below give T cell receptor beta chains drawn from one sample of a study of Ad26.COV2.S vaccination and SARS-CoV-2 variants. TCRdb's copy holds only in-frame clones and misses some; the assay was immunoSEQ multiplex PCR. This table has around 450,000 clones, approximately 90% appearing once. This specimen was peripheral blood, taken in a trial of Ad26.COV2.S vaccine versus placebo. These TCRs come from a person aged 18-60 years who received the Ad26.COV2.S COVID-19 vaccine or a placebo. The CDR3 runs from the conserved cysteine through the conserved F or W. The order of the fields is clone size, J gene, D gene, V gene, CDR3 protein, CDR3 DNA. The D gene is left open where the match is weak. Only some rows state a clone size, as once, few, many or a class for expanded clones.

clone size: -
J gene: TRBJ2-1
D gene: TRBD1
V gene: TRBV28
CDR3 protein: CASIQDRGVSNEQFF
CDR3 DNA: TGTGCCAGCATACAGGACAGGGGAGTATCCAATGAGCAGTTCTTC

clone size: -
J gene: TRBJ2-7
D gene: -
V gene: TRBV3-1/TRBV3-2
CDR3 protein: CASSPELGLEQYF
CDR3 DNA: TGTGCCAGCAGCCCAGAATTGGGGCTCGAGCAGTACTTC

clone size: -
J gene: TRBJ2-7
D gene: TRBD1
V gene: TRBV30
CDR3 protein: CAWRTGWGEQYF
CDR3 DNA: TGTGCCTGGAGGACAGGGTGGGGCGAGCAGTACTTC

clone size: few
J gene: TRBJ1-6
D gene: -
V gene: TRBV4-2
CDR3 protein: CASSQDVGGARSPLHF
CDR3 DNA: TGTGCCAGCAGCCAAGACGTAGGCGGCGCCAGGTCACCCCTCCACTTT

clone size: once
J gene: TRBJ2-3
D gene: -
V gene: TRBV7-2
CDR3 protein: CASSSLDGTDTQYF
CDR3 DNA: TGTGCCAGCAGCTCCCTGGACGGCACAGATACGCAGTATTTT

clone size: -
J gene: TRBJ2-1
D gene: TRBD2
V gene: TRBV5-1
CDR3 protein: CASRPGLAGGNEQFF
CDR3 DNA: TGCGCCAGCAGACCCGGACTAGCGGGGGGGAATGAGCAGTTCTTC

clone size: -
J gene: TRBJ2-7
D gene: TRBD1
V gene: TRBV5-4
CDR3 protein: CASSARDRGIVEQYF
CDR3 DNA: TGTGCCAGCAGCGCCAGGGACAGGGGAATTGTCGAGCAGTACTTC

clone size: -
J gene: TRBJ2-3
D gene: -
V gene: TRBV19
CDR3 protein: CASSILAVTDTQYF
CDR3 DNA: TGTGCCAGTAGTATTTTGGCTGTGACAGATACGCAGTATTTT

clone size: -
J gene: TRBJ2-1
D gene: TRBD2
V gene: TRBV5-1
CDR3 protein: CASSLSLAGHNEQFF
CDR3 DNA: TGCGCCAGCAGCTTGTCGCTAGCGGGACACAATGAGCAGTTCTTC

clone size: -
J gene: TRBJ2-3
D gene: -
V gene: TRBV24-1
CDR3 protein: CATSKRGGDTQYF
CDR3 DNA: TGTGCCACCTCGAAAAGGGGGGGAGATACGCAGTATTTT

clone size: -
J gene: TRBJ2-1
D gene: -
V gene: TRBV7-3
CDR3 protein: CASSSPSYNEQFF
CDR3 DNA: TGTGCCAGCTCTTCCCCATCCTACAATGAGCAGTTCTTC

clone size: -
J gene: TRBJ2-7
D gene: TRBD1
V gene: TRBV5-1
CDR3 protein: CASSLTGGTYEQYF
CDR3 DNA: TGCGCCAGCAGCTTGACAGGGGGGACCTACGAGCAGTACTTC

clone size: once
J gene: TRBJ1-4
D gene: -
V gene: TRBV5-1
CDR3 protein: CASSLADRDNEKLFF
CDR3 DNA: TGCGCCAGCAGCTTGGCGGACCGCGATAATGAAAAACTGTTTTTT

clone size: few
J gene: TRBJ1-5
D gene: -
V gene: TRBV28
CDR3 protein: CASSDLGGLSNQPQHF
CDR3 DNA: TGTGCCAGCAGTGATCTCGGGGGCTTAAGCAATCAGCCCCAGCATTTT

clone size: -
J gene: TRBJ2-1
D gene: -
V gene: TRBV7-2
CDR3 protein: CASSLAPSNPQFF
CDR3 DNA: TGTGCCAGCAGCTTAGCGCCGAGTAATCCGCAGTTCTTC

clone size: -
J gene: TRBJ2-2
D gene: -
V gene: TRBV15
CDR3 protein: CATRVGLGWDTGELFF
CDR3 DNA: TGTGCCACCAGGGTAGGCCTAGGTTGGGACACCGGGGAGCTGTTTTTT

clone size: -
J gene: TRBJ2-5
D gene: -
V gene: TRBV4-1
CDR3 protein: CASSHGARAPGGTQYF
CDR3 DNA: TGCGCCAGCAGCCATGGGGCCAGGGCTCCAGGTGGGACCCAGTACTTC

clone size: -
J gene: TRBJ1-1
D gene: -
V gene: TRBV19
CDR3 protein: CASSAYGPGRALRNTEAFF
CDR3 DNA: TGTGCCAGTAGTGCGTACGGCCCCGGGAGGGCACTACGGAACACTGAAGCTTTCTTT

clone size: -
J gene: TRBJ2-1
D gene: -
V gene: TRBV5-1
CDR3 protein: CASSLRQGINWEQFF
CDR3 DNA: TGCGCCAGCAGCTTGCGCCAGGGGATAAACTGGGAGCAGTTCTTC

clone size: -
J gene: TRBJ1-2
D gene: TRBD1
V gene: TRBV27
CDR3 protein: CASSLQGGDYGYTF
CDR3 DNA: TGTGCCAGCAGTTTACAGGGGGGGGACTATGGCTACACCTTC

clone size: -
J gene: TRBJ1-2
D gene: TRBD1
V gene: TRBV19
CDR3 protein: CASTPTGQGFPHYGYTF
CDR3 DNA: TGTGCCAGTACCCCGACGGGACAGGGGTTCCCCCACTATGGCTACACCTTC

clone size: -
J gene: TRBJ2-3
D gene: -
V gene: TRBV5-5
CDR3 protein: CASSPTRTDTQYF
CDR3 DNA: TGTGCCAGCAGCCCGACCCGCACAGATACGCAGTATTTT